The next 21 T cell receptor beta chains were all read from a single sample in a study of blood T cell repertoires in COVID-19. The repertoire was sequenced with immunoSEQ multiplex PCR; TCRdb's copy has only in-frame clones and lacks some. Of under 350,000 clones listed, about 89% were seen once; the top ten hold approximately 2.4%. The sequenced material came from PBMCs or T cells enriched from blood (not recorded which). These receptors originate from a woman aged 18-35 years who had recovered from COVID-19.

The chain uses TRBV30 and TRBJ2-6; D might be TRBD2 (5 bases). The CDR3 length is 16 residues. The germline V gene encodes CDR1 GTSNPN and CDR2 SVGIG (reference sequence). V was pared by 2 bases and J by 1 base, with 12 bases between. The CDR3 DNA sequence: TGTGCCTGGAGTCGGATCGGGGATTCTGGGGCCAACGTCCTGACTTTC. It translates to CAWSRIGDSGANVLTF.

The rearrangement links TRBV19 to TRBJ1-1; D is perhaps TRBD1 (5 bases). The CDR3 has 15 amino acids. Trimming pared 3 bases from V and 3 bases from J, leaving 14 bases between. Germline V lookup: CDR1 LNHDA, CDR2 SQIVND (reference sequence). The CDR3: CASSIRAGMDTEAFF. CDR3 DNA: TGTGCCAGTAGTATTCGAGCAGGGATGGACACTGAAGCTTTCTTT.

This sequence joins TRBV5-1 and TRBJ2-2; 12 nucleotides line up with TRBD2. The CDR3 totals 19 residues. With V trimmed by 1 base and J by 7 bases, 14 bases remained unmatched. Germline V gene sequence: CDR1 SGHRS, CDR2 YFSETQ. In DNA form, the CDR3 reads TGCGCCAGCAGCTTGCAGACTAGCGGGAGCCCCGGATTCGGCGGGGAGCTGTTTTTT. Amino acids: CASSLQTSGSPGFGGELFF. Full variable domain (outside the CDR3, taken from reference TRBV5-1 and TRBJ2-2): KAGVTQTPRYLIKTRGQQVTLSCSPISGHRSVSWYQQTPGQGLQFLFEYFSETQRNKGNFPGRFSGRQFSNSRSEMNVSTLELGDSALYLCASSLQTSGSPGFGGELFFGEGSRLTVL.

The chain carries TRBV19 and TRBJ2-4, with 9 bases lining up with TRBD1. The CDR3 loop spans 16 amino acids. V was clipped by 3 bases and J by 6 bases; unmatched bases: 9. Per germline, CDR1 LNHDA and CDR2 SQIVND (reference sequence). The CDR3 sequence: CASSIYPGQGGNIQYF. In nucleotides, the CDR3 is TGTGCCAGTAGTATCTACCCGGGACAGGGAGGAAACATTCAGTACTTC.

The chain has TRBV5-1 and TRBJ1-3; D might be TRBD1 (5 bases). V was clipped by 7 bases and J by 0 bases, with 17 bases between them. The germline CDR1 and CDR2 sequences are SGHRS and YFSETQ. CDR3 length equals 16 residues. DNA for the CDR3: TGCGCCAGCGCGCCCCGGGGGGACCTCTCTGGAAACACCATATATTTT. This gives the protein CASAPRGDLSGNTIYF.

The chain employs TRBV5-6 and TRBJ2-7; 11 bases are shared with TRBD1. The CDR3 contains 14 residues. Germline CDR1 SGHDT, CDR2 YYEEEE. V lost 5 bases and J lost 3; bases outside the gene matches: 4. The CDR3 region is CASRRTGGNYEQYF. CDR3 bases: TGTGCCAGCAGAAGGACAGGGGGCAACTACGAGCAGTACTTC.

Of note for this clone: Sequence at one end of the junction differs from germline and may be a read error. The genes are TRBV6-5 and TRBJ2-5; the D gene is possibly TRBD2 (6 bases). CDR1 is MNHEY and CDR2 is SVGAGI in the germline V gene. The CDR3 totals 15 residues. The CDR3 region has the DNA TGTGCCAGCAGCTACTTGAGCGGGTCAGGGGAGACCCAGTACTTC. Amino acids: CASSYLSGSGETQYF.

The chain recombines TRBV9 with TRBJ1-4, with D possibly matching TRBD1 (5 bases). The CDR3 runs to 18 residues. The V end lost 3 bases, the J end lost 3 bases, and 21 bases lay between the germline ends. Per the germline V gene, CDR1 is SGDLS and CDR2 is YYNGEE. The CDR3 bases are TGTGCCAGCAGCGCAGACCAGCCAGGGCCTTCGGCTAATGAAAAACTGTTTTTT. This gives the protein CASSADQPGPSANEKLFF.

This chain connects TRBV29-1 to TRBJ1-2, with D perhaps matching TRBD1 (6 bases). Per germline, CDR1 SQVTM and CDR2 ANQGSEA. Trimming left V 2 bases short and J 4 bases short, with 17 bases between. This CDR3 has 15 residues. The CDR3 region is CSVETLGGASYGYTF. In DNA form, the CDR3 reads TGCAGCGTTGAAACCCTTGGGGGGGCGAGCTATGGCTACACCTTC.

The V and J genes are TRBV10-3 and TRBJ1-1, with 8 bases lining up with TRBD1. This CDR3 has 15 residues. The trim removed 3 bases at V and 3 bases at J, leaving 6 bases unmatched. CDR1 and CDR2 (germline): ENHRY, SYGVKD. The CDR3 spells CAISEPGTGYTEAFF. DNA for the CDR3: TGTGCCATCAGTGAACCCGGGACAGGATACACTGAAGCTTTCTTT.

The V call is TRBV10-3, the J call TRBJ2-7; 8 bases map to TRBD1. The germline V gene has CDR1 ENHRY and CDR2 SYGVKD. The junction had 6 bases not matched to a gene; V was cut back by 6 bases and J by 11 bases. The CDR3 has 11 amino acids. The chain's CDR3 is CAISLRDRKYF. The CDR3 DNA reads as TGTGCCATCAGCCTTCGGGACAGGAAGTACTTC.

The V call is TRBV19, the J call TRBJ1-2; D is unresolved. Germline V gene lookup returns CDR1 LNHDA and CDR2 SQIVND (reference sequence). V shed 0 bases and J shed 5 bases, with 7 bases lying between them. This CDR3 comprises 13 residues. The CDR3 DNA reads as TGTGCCAGTAGTATAGATCTTCCTTATGGCTACACCTTC. Its protein is CASSIDLPYGYTF.

The rearrangement joins TRBV15 to TRBJ2-3; the match to TRBD2 covers 7 bases. The CDR3 loop spans 16 amino acids. Losses at the gene ends were 5 bases for V and 2 bases for J; bases not matched to a gene: 10. Germline loops: CDR1 LNHNV, CDR2 YYDKDF (reference sequence). CDR3 sequence: CATSGLAVLDTDTQYF. The CDR3 DNA reads TGTGCCACCAGCGGTCTAGCGGTTCTAGACACAGATACGCAGTATTTT.

V is TRBV11-3 and J is TRBJ2-7; perhaps TRBD2 as D (5 bases). CDR1 and CDR2 from the germline V gene are SGHNT and YENEEA. V lost 3 bases and J lost 9, with 15 bases in between. This CDR3 contains 13 residues. In DNA, the CDR3 is TGTGCCAGCAGCTTCATGGACGGAGGAAGGCAGTACTTC. This gives the protein CASSFMDGGRQYF.

This clone showed up just once. V gene TRBV6-1 combines with J gene TRBJ2-7; TRBD1 matches at 7 bases. From germline, CDR1 is MNHNS and CDR2 SASEGT. The CDR3 has 13 residues. V was clipped by 3 bases and J by 3 bases; unmatched bases: 2. The CDR3 sequence is CASSEGDSYEQYF. In DNA, the CDR3 is TGTGCCAGCAGTGAGGGGGACAGCTACGAGCAGTACTTC.

This clone turned up a few times. J is TRBJ1-3 and V is TRBV7-8; TRBD1 is a possible D gene (6 bases). The CDR3 contains 14 residues. V lost 5 bases and J lost 1, with 9 bases in between. Germline CDR1 and CDR2: SGHVS and FQNEAQ. CDR3 loop: CASSQGTSGNTIYF. CDR3 DNA sequence: TGTGCCAGCAGCCAAGGGACATCTGGAAACACCATATATTTT.

The chain recombines TRBV29-1 with TRBJ1-5; D remains unclear. CDR1 is SQVTM and CDR2 is ANQGSEA in the germline V gene. This CDR3 has 13 amino acids. Deletions cut 5 bases from V and 7 bases from J, with 15 bases between. The CDR3 spells CSVLSGEGQPQHF. The CDR3 DNA reads as TGCAGCGTTCTCTCCGGGGAAGGGCAGCCCCAGCATTTT. The variable domain in full, completed from reference TRBV29-1 and TRBJ1-5, reads SAVISQKPSRDICQRGTSLTIQCQVDSQVTMMFWYRQQPGQSLTLIATANQGSEATYESGFVIDKFPISRPNLTFSTLTVSNMSPEDSSIYLCSVLSGEGQPQHFGDGTRLSIL.

V and J are TRBV7-9 and TRBJ2-2; possible D gene TRBD1, 5 bases. The CDR3 sequence is 15 residues long. Between the trimmed V and J ends, which lost 5 bases and 1 base, there was a span of 11 bases. In germline, CDR1 is SEHNR, CDR2 FQNEAQ (reference sequence). The CDR3: CASSPFTGNTGELFF. CDR3 coding DNA: TGTGCCAGCAGCCCTTTCACAGGGAACACCGGGGAGCTGTTTTTT. The complete variable domain, with remaining parts taken from reference TRBV7-9 and TRBJ2-2, reads DTGVSQNPRHKITKRGQNVTFRCDPISEHNRLYWYRQTLGQGPEFLTYFQNEAQLEKSRLLSDRFSAERPKGSFSTLEIQRTEQGDSAMYLCASSPFTGNTGELFFGEGSRLTVL.

J is TRBJ1-4 and V is TRBV12-3 or TRBV12-4, with a weak D call TRBD1 (5 bases). The germline V and J ends were trimmed by 1 base and 13 bases, with 10 bases remaining between them. The CDR3 loop spans 12 amino acids. Here the CDR3 reads CASSLVEGRLFF. The CDR3 nucleotides are TGTGCCAGCAGTTTAGTGGAGGGGAGACTGTTTTTT.

The chain has TRBV2 and TRBJ1-2, with 9 positions matching TRBD1. Germline V lookup: CDR1 SNHLY, CDR2 FYNNEI. The CDR3 runs 13 residues. Germline trimming cut 6 bases from V and 9 bases from J; bases unmatched to any gene: 8. CDR3 in amino acids: CASRIRDRVSYTF. As DNA, the CDR3 is TGTGCCAGCAGAATCCGGGACAGGGTGAGCTACACCTTC.

The V gene is TRBV5-5, the J gene TRBJ1-1; no clear D gene. This CDR3 contains 14 residues. The V gene lost 0 bases and the J gene lost 4 bases, with 10 bases spanning the gap. Germline CDR1 SGHKS, CDR2 YYEKEE (reference sequence). CDR3 DNA sequence: TGTGCCAGCAGCTTGGTGGGAGGGCCCACTGAAGCTTTCTTT. This gives the protein CASSLVGGPTEAFF.